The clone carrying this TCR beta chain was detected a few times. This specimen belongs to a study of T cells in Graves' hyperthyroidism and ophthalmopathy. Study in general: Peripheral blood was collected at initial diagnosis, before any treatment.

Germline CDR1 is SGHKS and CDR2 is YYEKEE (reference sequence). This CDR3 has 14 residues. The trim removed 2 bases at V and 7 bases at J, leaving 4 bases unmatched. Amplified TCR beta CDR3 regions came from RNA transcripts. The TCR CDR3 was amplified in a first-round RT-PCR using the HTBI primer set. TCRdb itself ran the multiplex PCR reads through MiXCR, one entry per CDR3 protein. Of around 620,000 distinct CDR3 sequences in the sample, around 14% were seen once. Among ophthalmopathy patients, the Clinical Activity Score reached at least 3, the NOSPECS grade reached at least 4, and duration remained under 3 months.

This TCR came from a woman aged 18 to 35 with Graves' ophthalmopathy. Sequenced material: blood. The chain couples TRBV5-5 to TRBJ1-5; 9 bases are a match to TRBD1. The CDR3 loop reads CASSLGTGRQPQHF. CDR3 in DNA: TGTGCCAGCAGCTTAGGGACAGGGCGGCAGCCCCAGCATTTT.